What follows describes a single T cell receptor (beta chain). This CDR3 is 15 amino acids long. The junction had 3 bases not matched to a gene; V was cut back by 4 bases and J by 1 base. CDR1 and CDR2 (germline): MNHNS, SASEGT. Libraries were prepared by immunoSEQ multiplex PCR; TCRdb keeps only in-frame clonotypes and omits some of them. This sample has 33,000 or so clones, with around 95% found just once. This sample was taken from a study of graft-versus-host responses after intestinal transplantation. The source was PBMCs, collected 16 days after intestinal transplant. V is TRBV6-1 and J is TRBJ2-1, with TRBD2 matching 8 bases. This receptor was identified in a human patient who received an intestinal transplant, so some T cells may come from the graft donor. The CDR3 DNA follows: TGTGCCAGCAGTGTCGGGGGGGGGTCCTACAATGAGCAGTTCTTC. Encoded protein: CASSVGGGSYNEQFF.